A single sample gave rise to the 19 T cell receptor beta chains below, sequenced in a study of HIV-infected patients and healthy controls. TCRdb ran MiXCR on the 5' RACE reads and lists one entry per CDR3 protein. The sample yields around 67,000 distinct CDR3 sequences, roughly a sixth seen once. The sample taken for sequencing was CD4+ T cells from blood. The origin of the receptors is a human donor in good health.

This clonotype was found many times. The chain joins TRBV10-3 to TRBJ2-7; a weak D match, TRBD2 (5 bases). V was pared by 0 bases and J by 2 bases, with 11 bases between. The CDR3 contains 15 residues. Germline V gene lookup returns CDR1 ENHRY and CDR2 SYGVKD. CDR3 in amino acids: CAISESSGLTYEQYF. CDR3 bases: TGTGCCATCAGTGAGTCTTCCGGACTGACCTACGAGCAGTACTTC.

The V and J genes are TRBV20-1 and TRBJ2-1; D remains unclear. The germline V and J ends were trimmed by 3 bases and 5 bases, with 14 bases remaining between them. There are 14 residues in the CDR3. CDR1 DFQATT and CDR2 SNEGSKA come from the germline V gene (reference sequence). The CDR3 loop reads CSASSRVIHNEQFF. The DNA of the CDR3 is TGCAGTGCTAGTAGTCGCGTCATACACAATGAGCAGTTCTTC.

The chain is built from TRBV10-3 and TRBJ2-7; 7 nucleotides match TRBD2. CDR3 length: 12 residues. Germline CDR1 ENHRY, CDR2 SYGVKD. The V and J ends lost 4 bases and 3 bases, in that order; junction bases with no gene match: 0. CDR3 in DNA: TGTGCCATCAGTGGGGGGGGCTACGAGCAGTACTTC. Its protein is CAISGGGYEQYF.

This clonotype was counted between two and nine times. V is TRBV20-1 and J is TRBJ1-1; D unresolved. Per germline, CDR1 DFQATT and CDR2 SNEGSKA (reference sequence). The V gene lost 6 bases and the J gene lost 3 bases, with 17 bases spanning the gap. The CDR3 sequence is 14 residues long. The CDR3 DNA reads TGCAGTGCCCCGCGAGCCCACGGGGACACTGAAGCTTTCTTT. It encodes CSAPRAHGDTEAFF.

The sample holds a few counts of this clonotype. The V and J genes are TRBV4-2 and TRBJ1-4; no clear D gene. The V gene's germline CDR1 is LGHNA and CDR2 YNFKEQ. The ends were cut back, 3 bases at V and 5 bases at J, with 4 bases in the middle. The CDR3 is made up of 12 amino acids. The CDR3 here is CASSHLNEKLFF. CDR3 nucleotide sequence: TGTGCCAGCAGCCACTTGAATGAAAAACTGTTTTTT.

This clonotype has only a few counts. The chain employs TRBV7-2 and TRBJ1-1; D is perhaps TRBD1 (5 bases). Trimming left V 2 bases short and J 3 bases short, with 10 bases between. The CDR3 extends over 14 amino acids. CDR1 and CDR2 (germline): SGHTA, FQGNSA. The CDR3 DNA reads as TGTGCCAGCAGCTTATATTGGGGCCACACTGAAGCTTTCTTT. This translates into CASSLYWGHTEAFF.

This clonotype came up a few times. The chain is built from TRBV6-6 and TRBJ2-7, with D unresolved. The CDR3 runs 16 residues. Germline V gene sequence: CDR1 MNHNY, CDR2 SVGAGI (reference sequence). V was trimmed by 1 base and J by 4 bases, leaving 17 bases between them. CDR3 in amino acids: CASSYYTGSGAYEQYF. CDR3 coding DNA: TGTGCCAGCAGTTACTACACCGGATCTGGAGCTTACGAGCAGTACTTC.

The V call is TRBV3-1, the J call TRBJ2-5; D not resolved. V was pared by 5 bases and J by 2 bases, with 27 bases between. Looked up from germline, CDR1 is LGHDT and CDR2 is YNNKEL (reference sequence). The CDR3 runs to 19 residues. The CDR3 here is CASSSYNVPVRTKQETQYF. As DNA, the CDR3 is TGTGCCAGCAGCTCCTATAACGTACCGGTCCGTACAAAACAAGAGACCCAGTACTTC.

This clonotype was recorded a few times. The CDR3 region is CASRLPGTHLSGGYTF. DNA for the CDR3: TGTGCCAGCAGACTACCCGGGACACACCTATCGGGTGGCTACACCTTC. The chain combines TRBV28 with TRBJ1-2; D is possibly TRBD1 (6 bases). CDR1 and CDR2 (germline): MDHEN, SYDVKM. The V end was cut by 6 bases, the J end by 7 bases, with 24 bases between. This CDR3 is 16 amino acids long.

This clonotype has a handful of counts. The CDR3 coding sequence is TGTGCCAGCAGCCCCTACGGGGTAGGTGGCTACACCTTC. This codes for CASSPYGVGGYTF. The V gene is TRBV7-2, the J gene TRBJ1-2; D is undetermined. The CDR3 sequence is 13 residues long. V lost 5 bases and J lost 7, with 14 bases in between. Per the germline V gene, CDR1 is SGHTA and CDR2 is FQGNSA.

The chain is built from TRBV20-1 and TRBJ2-4; 8 positions match TRBD2. This CDR3 has 17 residues. Losses at the gene ends were 5 bases for V and 2 bases for J; bases not matched to a gene: 14. Germline values: CDR1 DFQATT, CDR2 SNEGSKA (reference sequence). CDR3: CSAEPTLAGRSKNIQYF. CDR3 in DNA: TGCAGTGCTGAACCAACCCTAGCGGGTCGATCCAAAAACATTCAGTACTTC.

J is TRBJ2-1 and V is TRBV4-2; 14 nucleotides agree with TRBD2. Per germline, CDR1 LGHNA and CDR2 YNFKEQ. This CDR3 is built from 17 residues. The J segment lost 11 bases and the V segment lost 0 bases, leaving 9 bases of the junction unmatched. In DNA form, the CDR3 reads TGTGCCAGCAGCCAAGACACGGGGACTAGCGGGAGTTCAAAGCAGTTCTTC. Translation: CASSQDTGTSGSSKQFF.

The chain links TRBV15 to TRBJ2-4; 8 nucleotides agree with TRBD2. The V segment lost 5 bases and the J segment 9 bases; nucleotides outside the gene matches: 3. The CDR3 runs to 12 residues. Looked up from germline, CDR1 is LNHNV and CDR2 is YYDKDF (reference sequence). The CDR3 here is CATSPGGGIQYF. CDR3 nucleotide sequence: TGTGCCACCAGCCCGGGGGGGGGCATTCAGTACTTC.

This clonotype was picked up many times. This chain connects TRBV29-1 to TRBJ1-2; D ambiguous. The germline CDR1 and CDR2 sequences are SQVTM and ANQGSEA. Trimming left V 2 bases short and J 3 bases short, with 7 bases between. The CDR3 extends over 12 amino acids. The CDR3 loop reads CSVERSDYGYTF. In nucleotides, the CDR3 is TGCAGCGTTGAAAGGTCGGACTATGGCTACACCTTC.

The gene calls are TRBV18 and TRBJ2-5, with D possibly TRBD1 on 5 matching bases. Trimming removed 1 base at V and 5 bases at J, with 14 bases between. The CDR3 runs 15 residues. CDR1 KGHSH and CDR2 LQKENI come from the germline V gene. The CDR3 region has the DNA TGTGCCAGCTCACCACGCGTCAGGGAATCTGAGACCCAGTACTTC. Translated, it gives CASSPRVRESETQYF. Supplemented by reference TRBV18 and TRBJ2-5, the full variable domain reads NAGVMQNPRHLVRRRGQEARLRCSPMKGHSHVYWYRQLPEEGLKFMVYLQKENIIDESGMPKERFSAEFPKEGPSILRIQQVVRGDSAAYFCASSPRVRESETQYFGPGTRLLVL.

This clonotype was detected only a few times. The rearrangement joins TRBV29-1 to TRBJ1-1; D is ambiguous. V shed 4 bases and J shed 1 base, with 7 bases lying between them. The germline CDR1 and CDR2 sequences are SQVTM and ANQGSEA. CDR3 length: 12 residues. As DNA, the CDR3 is TGCAGCGTTGGGACGGGGAACACTGAAGCTTTCTTT. Protein product: CSVGTGNTEAFF.

The genes are TRBV30 and TRBJ2-7; no clear D gene. The CDR3 consists of 12 residues. V lost 4 bases and J 0 bases, leaving 7 bases between the germline ends. CDR1 GTSNPN and CDR2 SVGIG come from the germline V gene (reference sequence). In nucleotides, the CDR3 is TGTGCCTGGAAGAGGAGCTCCTACGAGCAGTACTTC. Translated, it gives CAWKRSSYEQYF.

The rearrangement uses TRBV6-6 and TRBJ1-4; 7 bases match TRBD1. Germline assignment: CDR1 MNHNY and CDR2 SVGAGI (reference sequence). The CDR3 is made up of 19 amino acids. The V and J ends lost 6 bases and 6 bases, in that order; junction bases with no gene match: 22. The CDR3 loop reads CASRRRDLQGTGFDEKLFF. The CDR3, as DNA: TGTGCCAGCAGACGACGTGATTTACAGGGGACGGGTTTTGATGAAAAACTGTTTTTT.

The chain is built from TRBV7-2 and TRBJ1-1, with TRBD1 matching over 8 bases. Trimming cost V 4 bases and J 1 base; bases outside gene matches: 5. The CDR3 is 15 amino acids. In germline, CDR1 is SGHTA, CDR2 FQGNSA. This CDR3 reads CASSWGTGWNTEAFF. In DNA, the CDR3 is TGTGCCAGCAGCTGGGGGACAGGCTGGAACACTGAAGCTTTCTTT.